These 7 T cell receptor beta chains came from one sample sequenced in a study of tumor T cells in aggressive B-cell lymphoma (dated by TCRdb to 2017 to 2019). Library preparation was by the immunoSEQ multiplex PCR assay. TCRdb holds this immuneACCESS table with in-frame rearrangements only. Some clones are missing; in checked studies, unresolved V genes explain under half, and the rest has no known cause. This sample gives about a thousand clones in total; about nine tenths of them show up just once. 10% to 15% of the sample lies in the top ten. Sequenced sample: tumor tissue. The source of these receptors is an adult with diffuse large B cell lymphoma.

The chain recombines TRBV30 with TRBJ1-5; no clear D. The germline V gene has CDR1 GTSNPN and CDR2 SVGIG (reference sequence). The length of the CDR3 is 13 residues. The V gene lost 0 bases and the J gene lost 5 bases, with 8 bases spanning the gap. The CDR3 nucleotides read TGTGCCTGGAGTGTACATTCTGATCAGCCCCAGCATTTT. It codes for CAWSVHSDQPQHF.

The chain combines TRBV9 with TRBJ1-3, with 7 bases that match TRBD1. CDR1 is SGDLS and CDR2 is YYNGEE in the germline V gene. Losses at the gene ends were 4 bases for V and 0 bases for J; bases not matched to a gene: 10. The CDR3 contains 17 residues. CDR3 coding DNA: TGTGCCAGCAGCTTCTCCGGGACAGCGGTCTCTGGAAACACCATATATTTT. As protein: CASSFSGTAVSGNTIYF.

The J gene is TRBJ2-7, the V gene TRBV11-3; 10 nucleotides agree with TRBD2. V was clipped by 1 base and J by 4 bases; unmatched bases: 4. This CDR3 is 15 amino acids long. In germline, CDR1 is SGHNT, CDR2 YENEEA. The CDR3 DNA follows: TGTGCCAGCAGCTTAGGGGCTAGCGGGAGTTACGAGCAGTACTTC. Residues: CASSLGASGSYEQYF.

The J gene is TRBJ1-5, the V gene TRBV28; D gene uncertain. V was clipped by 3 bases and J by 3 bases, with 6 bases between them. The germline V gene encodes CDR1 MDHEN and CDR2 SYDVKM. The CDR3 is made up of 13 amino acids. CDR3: CASSLGNNQPQHF. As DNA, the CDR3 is TGTGCCAGCAGTTTGGGCAACAATCAGCCCCAGCATTTT.

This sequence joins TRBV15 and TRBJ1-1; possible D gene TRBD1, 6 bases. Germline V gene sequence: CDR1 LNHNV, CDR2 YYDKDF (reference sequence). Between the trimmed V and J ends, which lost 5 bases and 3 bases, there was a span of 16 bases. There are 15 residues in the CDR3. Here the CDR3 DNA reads TGTGCCACCAGCGCGGGGGGCGGGAGGGACACTGAAGCTTTCTTT. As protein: CATSAGGGRDTEAFF.

The CDR3 here is CASSFHYEQYF. In DNA, the CDR3 is TGCGCCAGCAGCTTCCACTACGAGCAGTACTTC. This chain connects TRBV5-1 to TRBJ2-7, with D unresolved. This CDR3 comprises 11 residues. Germline V gene lookup returns CDR1 SGHRS and CDR2 YFSETQ. The V and J ends lost 2 bases and 3 bases respectively, with 3 bases between them.

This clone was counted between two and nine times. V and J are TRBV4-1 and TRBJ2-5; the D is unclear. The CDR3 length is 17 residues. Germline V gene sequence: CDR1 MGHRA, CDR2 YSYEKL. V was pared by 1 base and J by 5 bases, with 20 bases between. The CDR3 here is CASSQALTLDFAETQYF. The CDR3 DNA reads TGCGCCAGCAGCCAAGCCCTCACCCTTGACTTTGCGGAGACCCAGTACTTC.